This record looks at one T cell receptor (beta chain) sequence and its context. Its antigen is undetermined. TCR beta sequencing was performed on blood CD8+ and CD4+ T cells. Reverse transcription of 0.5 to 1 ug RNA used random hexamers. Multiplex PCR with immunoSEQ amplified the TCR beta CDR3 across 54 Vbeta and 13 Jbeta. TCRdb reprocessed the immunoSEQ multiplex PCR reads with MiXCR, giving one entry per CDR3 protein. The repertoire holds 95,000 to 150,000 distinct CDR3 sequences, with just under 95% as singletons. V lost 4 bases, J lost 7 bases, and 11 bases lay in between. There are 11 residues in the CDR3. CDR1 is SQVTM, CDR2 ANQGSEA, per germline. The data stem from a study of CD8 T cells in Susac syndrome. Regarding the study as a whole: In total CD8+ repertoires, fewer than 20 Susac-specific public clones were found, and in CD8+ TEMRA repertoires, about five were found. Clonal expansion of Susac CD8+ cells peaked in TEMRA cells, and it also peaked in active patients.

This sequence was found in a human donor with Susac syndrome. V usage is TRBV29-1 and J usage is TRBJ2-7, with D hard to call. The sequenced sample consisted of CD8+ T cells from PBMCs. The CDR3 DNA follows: TGCAGCGTTGTGGTTCTCGGGGAGCAGTACTTC. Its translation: CSVVVLGEQYF.